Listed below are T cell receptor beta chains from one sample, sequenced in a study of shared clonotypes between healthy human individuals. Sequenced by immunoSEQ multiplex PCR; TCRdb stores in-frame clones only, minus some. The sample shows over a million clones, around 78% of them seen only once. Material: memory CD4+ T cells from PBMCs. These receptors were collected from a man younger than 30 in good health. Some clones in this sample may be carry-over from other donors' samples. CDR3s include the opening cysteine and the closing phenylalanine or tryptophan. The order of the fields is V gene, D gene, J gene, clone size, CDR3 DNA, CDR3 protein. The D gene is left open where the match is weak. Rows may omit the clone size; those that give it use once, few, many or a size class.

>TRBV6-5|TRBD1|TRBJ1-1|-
TGTGCCAGCAGTGGACAGGGCTGGGGGAACACTGAAGCTTTCTTT
CASSGQGWGNTEAFF
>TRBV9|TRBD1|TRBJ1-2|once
TGTGCCAGCAGCCCGACCAGGGGGCGAGATGGCTACACCTTC
CASSPTRGRDGYTF
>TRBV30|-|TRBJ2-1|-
TGTGCCTGGAGGGGGGCCTACAATGAGCAGTTCTTC
CAWRGAYNEQFF
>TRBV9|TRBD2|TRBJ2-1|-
TGTGCCAGCAGGGCAGGACTAGCGGGAACGGGGGAGCAGTTCTTC
CASRAGLAGTGEQFF
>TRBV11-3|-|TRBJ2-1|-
TGTGCCAGCGGACAGTCCTCCTACAATGAGCAGTTCTTC
CASGQSSYNEQFF
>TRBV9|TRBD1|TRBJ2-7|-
TGTGCCAGCAGCCCACGTCAGGGGGTCTCCTACGAGCAGTACTTC
CASSPRQGVSYEQYF
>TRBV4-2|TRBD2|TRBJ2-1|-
TGTGCCAGCAGCCAAGGGACTAGCGGGACCAATGAGCAGTTCTTC
CASSQGTSGTNEQFF
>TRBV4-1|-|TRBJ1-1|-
TGCGCCAGCAGCCAAGTAAGGCCCCTCGGGCTTCTGGGGAACACTGAAGCTTTCTTT
CASSQVRPLGLLGNTEAFF
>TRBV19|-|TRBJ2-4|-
TGTGCCAGTAGACAAGCAACCGAGGGTGGCAAAAACATTCAGTACTTC
CASRQATEGGKNIQYF
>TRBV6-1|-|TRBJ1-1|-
TGTGCCAGCAGTGATACCGTCACGCGGAGAATGAACACTGAAGCTTTCTTT
CASSDTVTRRMNTEAFF
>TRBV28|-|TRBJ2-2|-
TGTGCCAGCAGTTTAGCGGGATACACCGGGGAGCTGTTTTTT
CASSLAGYTGELFF
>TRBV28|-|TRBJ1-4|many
TGTGCCAGCAAGAATGAAAAACTGTTTTTT
CASKNEKLFF
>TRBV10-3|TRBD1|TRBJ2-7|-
TGTGCCGCCTCGAGGGGATTGGACAGGGTAGGAATCGAGCAGTACTTC
CAASRGLDRVGIEQYF
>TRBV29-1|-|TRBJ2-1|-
TGCAGCGTTTTAGGAGGCAGATCCTACAATGAGCAGTTCTTC
CSVLGGRSYNEQFF
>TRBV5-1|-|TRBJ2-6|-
TGCGCCAGCAGCTTGGATTTACGCTCTGGGGCCAACGTCCTGACTTTC
CASSLDLRSGANVLTF
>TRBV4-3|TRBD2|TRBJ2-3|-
TGCGCCAGCAGCCAGGGACTAGAGGCAGATACGCAGTATTTT
CASSQGLEADTQYF
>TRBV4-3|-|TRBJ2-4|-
TGCGCCAGCAGCCAAGGGTTGGCGGTTATGGACATTCAGTACTTC
CASSQGLAVMDIQYF
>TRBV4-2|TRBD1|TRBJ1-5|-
TGTGCCAGCAGCCAACCGACAGGGAGTGGCAATCAGCCCCAGCATTTT
CASSQPTGSGNQPQHF
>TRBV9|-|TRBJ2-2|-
TGTGCCAGCAGCGTAGCTAGCGCTAACACCGGGGAGCTGTTTTTT
CASSVASANTGELFF
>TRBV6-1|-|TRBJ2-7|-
TGTGCCAGCAGTGAAAGGGGCCTGACCTACGAGCAGTACTTC
CASSERGLTYEQYF